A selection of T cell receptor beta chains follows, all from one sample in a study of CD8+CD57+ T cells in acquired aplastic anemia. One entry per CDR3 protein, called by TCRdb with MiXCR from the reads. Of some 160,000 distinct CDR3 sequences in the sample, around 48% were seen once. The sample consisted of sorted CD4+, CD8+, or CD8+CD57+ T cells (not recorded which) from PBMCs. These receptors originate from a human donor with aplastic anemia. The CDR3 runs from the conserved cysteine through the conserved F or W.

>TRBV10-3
CATGGGTGDYEQYF
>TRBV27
CASSGRDRGAYEQYF
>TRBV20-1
CSARTGYTDTQYF
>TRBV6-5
CASSYGIAGGGETQYF
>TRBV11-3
CASSLPGGETQYF
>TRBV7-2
CASSPIGYEQYF
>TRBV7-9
CASSSPGTIGSGNTIYF
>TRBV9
CASSSRGGSNSPLHF
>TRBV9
CASSVSPGNTIYF
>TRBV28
CASGSPYEQYF
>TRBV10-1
CASSEYRNYGYTF
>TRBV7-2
CASSRGYPGPQYF
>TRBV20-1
CSARETGARETQYF
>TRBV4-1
CASSQESIGRDEQYF
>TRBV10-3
CAISEWDSTEAFF
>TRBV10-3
CAISQMGQLNQPQHF
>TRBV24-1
CAGTNSGDSYNEQFF
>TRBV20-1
CSASRGHGETQYF
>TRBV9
CASSAGPGLAGGGGETQYF
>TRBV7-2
CVSSLTPTGANVLTF
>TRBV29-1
CSVEEVLGYGYTF
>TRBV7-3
CASSLGTSAYEQYF
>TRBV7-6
CASSAMPSGRAEAGELFF
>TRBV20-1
CSAVIGETNTQYF
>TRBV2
CASSYGAQETQYF
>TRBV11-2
CASSSTGTSNEQFF
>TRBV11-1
CASSLTRGGTGGNGYTF
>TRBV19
CASRDTGGGAYNEQFF
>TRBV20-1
CSAERTGLGETQYF
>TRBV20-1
CSAILISGNQETQYF
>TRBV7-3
CASSLGTTAQETQYF
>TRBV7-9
CVSSQAGAVTEAFF
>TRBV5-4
CASSGGGSGRAYEQYF
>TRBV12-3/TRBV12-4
CASSLQLQPQHF
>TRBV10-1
CASSESAGATQYF
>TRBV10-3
CAISETGAATDTQYF
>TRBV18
CASSPVRDYNEQFF
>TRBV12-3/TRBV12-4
CASSRKTGLGYTF
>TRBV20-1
CSARPFATPWGEQFF
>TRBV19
CASSIGLTLANYGYTF
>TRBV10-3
CAISGQKGEGTQYF
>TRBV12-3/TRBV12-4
CASSPRGTTIQETQYF
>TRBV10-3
CAISDLREGSGDTQYF
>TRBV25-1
CASSELRGYNEQFF
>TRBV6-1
CASRAGTANTEAFF
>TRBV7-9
CASSLGGGYGYTF
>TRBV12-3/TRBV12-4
CASSLGRLATTEAFF
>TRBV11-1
CASSFGQAVYEQYF
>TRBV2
CATTDLLTYEQYF
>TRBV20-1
CSASDLYSNQPQHF
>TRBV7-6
CASSLEQGRGETQYF
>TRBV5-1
CASSWMTRGQETQYF
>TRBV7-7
CASSPNLAGVGEQYF
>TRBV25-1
CASSVGLTDTQYF
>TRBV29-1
CSVNPGGTQAFF